This passage covers 8 T cell receptor beta chains from one sample sequenced in a study of T cell repertoires in cytomegalovirus infection. The antigens of these receptors remain unknown. Using its own MiXCR run on the reads, TCRdb lists one record per CDR3 protein. Of around 120,000 distinct CDR3 sequences detected, under 45% appear once; the ten largest clones hold approximately 69%. Sequencing was performed on CD8+ T cells from cultured PBMCs, taken from culture after CMV antigen stimulation. The receptors come from a human donor in good health (CMV status not recorded). Some clones in this sample may be carry-over from other donors' samples.

This clonotype was seen at least ten times. The J gene is TRBJ2-1, the V gene TRBV9; 12 positions match TRBD2. The CDR3 sequence is 16 residues long. V trimming: 1 base; J trimming: 5 bases; junction bases outside the gene matches: 4. Germline V gives CDR1 SGDLS, CDR2 YYNGEE. The CDR3 spells CASSVKGLAGNNEQFF. The CDR3 nucleotides are TGTGCCAGCAGCGTAAAGGGACTAGCGGGCAACAATGAGCAGTTCTTC.

The CDR3 nucleotides are TGTGCCAGCATCTCCCCGGGGGATACGCAGTATTTT. Its translation: CASISPGDTQYF. The rearrangement links TRBV28 to TRBJ2-3, with TRBD2 as a possible D gene (5 bases). Per the germline V gene, CDR1 is MDHEN and CDR2 is SYDVKM. This CDR3 is 12 amino acids long. V was trimmed by 7 bases and J by 6 bases, leaving 11 bases between them.

This sequence joins TRBV27 and TRBJ2-3, with 9 bases identical to TRBD1. V lost 10 bases and J lost 6; bases outside the gene matches: 8. The CDR3 has 13 amino acids. Germline CDR1 is MNHEY and CDR2 is SMNVEV (reference sequence). The CDR3 reads CAIRDRETDTQYF. The CDR3 bases are TGTGCCATCCGGGACAGGGAAACCGATACGCAGTATTTT.

The sample holds many counts of this clonotype. The rearrangement joins TRBV12-3 or TRBV12-4 to TRBJ1-4; perhaps TRBD1 as D (6 bases). The CDR3 sequence is 15 residues long. V dropped 4 bases and J dropped 2 bases, with 11 bases sitting between them. The CDR3 region is CASSYTGFTNEKLFF. DNA of the CDR3: TGTGCCAGCAGTTACACAGGGTTTACTAATGAAAAACTGTTTTTT.

The V gene is TRBV24-1, the J gene TRBJ2-3; D is unresolved. Germline CDR1 KGHDR, CDR2 SFDVKD. The V gene lost 2 bases and the J gene lost 0 bases, with 11 bases spanning the gap. This CDR3 comprises 16 residues. CDR3 DNA sequence: TGTGCCACCAGTGATTCAAACTACACTAGCACAGATACGCAGTATTTT. It is translated as CATSDSNYTSTDTQYF.

The chain joins TRBV7-9 to TRBJ2-7, with a tentative D call TRBD2 (6 bases). Per germline, CDR1 SEHNR and CDR2 FQNEAQ (reference sequence). The CDR3 spans 13 residues. The V gene lost 5 bases and the J gene lost 4 bases, with 12 bases spanning the gap. The CDR3 nucleotides read TGTGCCAGCAGCCCGTCGGGGGTATACGAGCAGTACTTC. This codes for CASSPSGVYEQYF.

This chain uses TRBV7-9 with TRBJ1-1; D not certain. Germline CDR1 is SEHNR and CDR2 is FQNEAQ (reference sequence). This CDR3 is built from 15 residues. Deletions cut 1 base from V and 1 base from J, with 10 bases between. The CDR3 bases are TGTGCCAGCAGCTTAGTACGGGGAGGGAACACTGAAGCTTTCTTT. Translation: CASSLVRGGNTEAFF. The full variable domain, with the rest looked up from reference TRBV7-9 and TRBJ1-1, is DTGVSQNPRHKITKRGQNVTFRCDPISEHNRLYWYRQTLGQGPEFLTYFQNEAQLEKSRLLSDRFSAERPKGSFSTLEIQRTEQGDSAMYLCASSLVRGGNTEAFFGQGTRLTVV.

The V gene is TRBV12-3 or TRBV12-4, the J gene TRBJ2-7, with 7 bases identical to TRBD1. This CDR3 is built from 13 residues. V shed 5 bases and J 6 bases; nucleotides not matched to a gene: 7. CDR3 region: CASSHRGIGEQYF. As DNA, the CDR3 is TGTGCCAGCAGTCACAGGGGTATAGGCGAGCAGTACTTC.